The rows below give T cell receptor beta chains drawn from one sample of a study of shared clonotypes between healthy human individuals. Clones were sequenced by immunoSEQ multiplex PCR, and TCRdb holds only the in-frame ones, with some missing. The sample shows over 2 million clones, approximately 95% of them seen only once. Sequenced material: naive CD8+ T cells sorted from blood. The source is a young man in good health. Both conserved end residues are part of each CDR3. The D gene is left open where the match is weak. Size is omitted from some rows. Given values are once, few, many or a class for expanded clones.

d_call j_call clone_size v_call cdr3_aa cdr3_nt
TRBD1 TRBJ1-5 NA TRBV4-3 CASSQTGDNQPQHF TGCGCCAGCAGCCAGACAGGGGATAATCAGCCCCAGCATTTT
NA TRBJ2-7 NA TRBV18 CASSPLESSSYEQYF TGTGCCAGCTCACCGCTTGAATCTAGCTCCTACGAGCAGTACTTC
NA TRBJ2-7 NA TRBV11-2 CASSLGAGPYEQYF TGTGCCAGCAGCTTAGGGGCCGGGCCCTACGAGCAGTACTTC
NA TRBJ2-7 NA TRBV6-5 CASSYSSLAYEQYF TGTGCCAGCAGTTACTCTTCCCTGGCCTACGAGCAGTACTTC
NA TRBJ1-2 NA TRBV30 CAWSVQGTMDGYTF TGTGCCTGGAGTGTACAGGGTACCATGGATGGCTACACCTTC
NA TRBJ2-2 NA TRBV5-4 CASSLTGTGTGELFF TGTGCCAGCAGCTTGACCGGGACGGGCACCGGGGAGCTGTTTTTT
NA TRBJ2-2 NA TRBV21-1 CASSKYCGQGRGRLGTGELFF TGTGCCAGCAGCAAATACTGTGGACAGGGTCGGGGCCGCTTGGGCACCGGGGAGCTGTTTTTT
NA TRBJ2-7 NA TRBV7-9 CASSSRDPQYEQYF TGTGCCAGCAGCAGTAGGGACCCCCAGTACGAGCAGTACTTC
NA TRBJ2-3 NA TRBV28 CASSLSRAANTDTQYF TGTGCCAGCAGCCTCTCCCGGGCAGCAAACACAGATACGCAGTATTTT
TRBD2 TRBJ2-1 NA TRBV27 CASSPSSGSINDEQFF TGTGCCAGCAGTCCATCGAGCGGGAGTATCAACGATGAGCAGTTCTTC
TRBD2 TRBJ2-7 once TRBV19 CATKTVAGGPDEQYF TGTGCCACAAAAACTGTAGCGGGAGGGCCGGACGAGCAGTACTTC
NA TRBJ2-2 NA TRBV19 CASMESISAALSEGELFF TGTGCCAGTATGGAAAGTATATCGGCAGCCCTTTCGGAGGGGGAGCTGTTTTTT
NA TRBJ1-5 once TRBV19 CASTSRTNNQPQHF TGTGCCAGTACGAGTCGAACTAATAATCAGCCCCAGCATTTT
NA TRBJ1-4 once TRBV15 CATSSRGGNEKLFF TGTGCCACCAGCTCCAGGGGAGGTAATGAAAAACTGTTTTTT
TRBD1 TRBJ2-5 NA TRBV29-1 CSVEMDRVETQYF TGCAGCGTTGAAATGGACAGGGTGGAGACCCAGTACTTC
TRBD2 TRBJ2-1 NA TRBV9 CASSVYSGSVDEQFF TGTGCCAGCAGCGTGTATAGCGGGAGTGTCGATGAGCAGTTCTTC
NA TRBJ2-7 NA TRBV7-4 CASSSHLPGPRSSYEQYF TGTGCCAGCAGCTCACATTTACCGGGACCTAGGAGCTCCTACGAGCAGTACTTC
NA TRBJ1-1 NA TRBV5-6 CASSLSRLEVGFF TGTGCCAGCAGCTTGTCTCGTTTGGAGGTGGGTTTCTTT
TRBD2 TRBJ2-7 few TRBV2 CASSTTSGEPSYEQYF TGTGCCAGCAGCACAACTAGCGGGGAACCTTCCTACGAGCAGTACTTC
NA TRBJ2-7 NA TRBV15 CATSRDLEGSSYEQYF TGTGCCACCAGCAGAGATTTGGAAGGCAGCTCCTACGAGCAGTACTTC
NA TRBJ2-7 NA TRBV27 CASSSLSPKWERSYEQYF TGTGCCAGCAGTTCGCTATCTCCGAAGTGGGAGCGCTCCTACGAGCAGTACTTC
TRBD2 TRBJ2-5 NA TRBV9 CASTQGGLAGWETQYF TGTGCCAGCACCCAAGGGGGACTAGCGGGATGGGAGACCCAGTACTTC
NA TRBJ2-3 NA TRBV6-5 CASSYSIEDTDTQYF TGTGCCAGCAGTTACTCGATAGAGGACACAGATACGCAGTATTTT
NA TRBJ2-7 NA TRBV13 CASSSRQEFGLYEQYF TGTGCCAGCAGCTCCAGACAGGAGTTTGGGCTCTACGAGCAGTACTTC
TRBD2 TRBJ2-3 NA TRBV7-9 CASSKLAGVTDTQYF TGTGCCAGCAGCAAACTAGCGGGAGTCACAGATACGCAGTATTTT
TRBD1 TRBJ1-2 NA TRBV6-5 CASSSAGGGYGYTF TGTGCCAGCAGTTCGGCAGGGGGGGGCTATGGCTACACCTTC
NA TRBJ2-7 NA TRBV7-2 CASSLWGAEQYF TGTGCCAGCAGCCTGTGGGGCGCCGAGCAGTACTTC
TRBD1 TRBJ1-4 NA TRBV6-6 CASSPTGNNEKLFF TGTGCCAGCAGTCCGACAGGGAATAATGAAAAACTGTTTTTT
NA TRBJ1-6 NA TRBV11-2 CASSTPGVSPLHF TGTGCCAGCAGCACCCCAGGGGTCTCACCCCTCCACTTT
TRBD1 TRBJ1-1 NA TRBV4-1 CASSPGTGNTEAFF TGCGCCAGCAGCCCCGGGACAGGGAACACTGAAGCTTTCTTT
NA TRBJ1-5 NA TRBV5-6 CASSPRRTSSNQPQHF TGTGCCAGCAGCCCAAGACGGACTTCTAGCAATCAGCCCCAGCATTTT
NA TRBJ2-1 NA TRBV7-9 CASSLTWGTESGNEQFF TGTGCCAGCAGCTTAACATGGGGGACCGAAAGCGGCAATGAGCAGTTCTTC
NA TRBJ1-1 once TRBV13 CASSLGRGTEAFF TGTGCCAGCAGCTTAGGCAGGGGCACTGAAGCTTTCTTT
NA TRBJ1-1 NA TRBV6-1 CATSGGGYTEAFF TGTGCCACCTCCGGGGGCGGATACACTGAAGCTTTCTTT
NA TRBJ1-2 few TRBV7-9 CASSVDRDWGMNYGYTF TGTGCCAGCAGCGTGGACCGGGACTGGGGGATGAACTATGGCTACACCTTC
NA TRBJ2-6 NA TRBV5-4 CASSLGQGTPGANVLTF TGTGCCAGCAGCTTGGGCCAGGGCACTCCTGGGGCCAACGTCCTGACTTTC
NA TRBJ2-1 once TRBV7-9 CASSLAFDNEQFF TGTGCCAGCAGCTTAGCGTTCGACAATGAGCAGTTCTTC
TRBD2 TRBJ2-1 NA TRBV28 CASSLLTLGLAEAYNEQFF TGTGCCAGCAGTTTATTAACCCTGGGACTAGCGGAGGCCTACAATGAGCAGTTCTTC
TRBD2 TRBJ2-7 NA TRBV4-3 CASSQGVAGGAYEQYF TGCGCCAGCAGCCAAGGGGTAGCGGGAGGGGCCTACGAGCAGTACTTC
TRBD1 TRBJ2-7 NA TRBV19 CASSTPGQGAGEQYF TGTGCCAGTAGTACGCCGGGACAGGGGGCTGGCGAGCAGTACTTC